The rows below give T cell receptor beta chains drawn from one sample of a study of metastatic and nonmetastatic thyroid tumors. MiXCR re-clonotyped the PCR reads for TCRdb. The data contain approximately 25,000 clones, 20% to 30% of them singletons. Sequenced: blood. The receptors come from a male donor with papillary thyroid cancer or a benign thyroid nodule (not recorded which). Some clones in this sample may be carry-over from other donors' samples. CDR3s include the opening cysteine and the closing phenylalanine or tryptophan. A D gene is named only where the DNA matches it firmly. The size entry is marked missing in some rows and otherwise reads once, few, many or a size class.

V gene: TRBV28; J gene: TRBJ1-5; clone size: few; D gene: NA; CDR3 DNA: TGTGCCAGTAGTTCGCCTGGGACACCTCCTCAGCCCCAGCATTTT; CDR3 protein: CASSSPGTPPQPQHF
V gene: TRBV6-2/TRBV6-3; J gene: TRBJ1-1; clone size: NA; D gene: TRBD1; CDR3 DNA: TGTGCCAGCAGTTACGTCCAGGGGGCAGGCACTGAAGCTTTCTTT; CDR3 protein: CASSYVQGAGTEAFF
V gene: TRBV24-1; J gene: TRBJ1-2; clone size: NA; D gene: NA; CDR3 DNA: TGTGCCACCGCCCCCGCAGGGAGCTATGGCTACACCTTC; CDR3 protein: CATAPAGSYGYTF
V gene: TRBV5-1; J gene: TRBJ1-6; clone size: once; D gene: TRBD1; CDR3 DNA: TGCGCCAGCAGCGGTGGGACAGGGGTCCGCTCCTATAATTCACCCCTCCACTTT; CDR3 protein: CASSGGTGVRSYNSPLHF
V gene: TRBV6-2/TRBV6-3; J gene: TRBJ2-7; clone size: once; D gene: TRBD1; CDR3 DNA: TGTGCCAGCAGTTACAGGGGGGACAGGGTACACGAGCAGTACTTC; CDR3 protein: CASSYRGDRVHEQYF
V gene: TRBV19; J gene: TRBJ1-1; clone size: many; D gene: NA; CDR3 DNA: TGTGCCAGCCGTCCCTTGACAGCGGACACTGAAGCTTTCTTT; CDR3 protein: CASRPLTADTEAFF
V gene: TRBV15; J gene: TRBJ2-2; clone size: many; D gene: TRBD1; CDR3 DNA: TGTGCCACCACCATACAGGGGGTGGGGACCGGGGAGCTGTTTTTT; CDR3 protein: CATTIQGVGTGELFF
V gene: TRBV9; J gene: TRBJ2-3; clone size: many; D gene: NA; CDR3 DNA: TGTGCCAGCAGCGTGCCCCCGAACTCAGATACGCAGTATTTT; CDR3 protein: CASSVPPNSDTQYF
V gene: TRBV6-5; J gene: TRBJ1-5; clone size: few; D gene: NA; CDR3 DNA: TGTGCCAGCAGTTACTCTAACATAGGGGGCAATCAGCCCCAGCATTTT; CDR3 protein: CASSYSNIGGNQPQHF
V gene: TRBV11-2; J gene: TRBJ2-7; clone size: NA; D gene: TRBD2; CDR3 DNA: TGTGCCAGCAGCTCAAGACTAGCGGGGAACTACGAGCAGTACTTC; CDR3 protein: CASSSRLAGNYEQYF
V gene: TRBV9; J gene: TRBJ2-1; clone size: many; D gene: NA; CDR3 DNA: TGTGCCAGCAGCCCTAAGCAAATTGGGTACAATGAGCAGTTCTTC; CDR3 protein: CASSPKQIGYNEQFF
V gene: TRBV6-1; J gene: TRBJ1-3; clone size: medium-sized; D gene: NA; CDR3 DNA: TGTGCCAGCAGTGACGGGTGGACCTCTACGTCTGGAAACACCATATATTTT; CDR3 protein: CASSDGWTSTSGNTIYF
V gene: TRBV5-1; J gene: TRBJ1-4; clone size: many; D gene: NA; CDR3 DNA: TGCGCCAGTACGGACAGAGCCCCAACTAATGAAAAACTGTTTTTT; CDR3 protein: CASTDRAPTNEKLFF
V gene: TRBV7-9; J gene: TRBJ1-1; clone size: NA; D gene: NA; CDR3 DNA: TGTGCCAGCAGCTTAGCTAGGACAGAAGCTTTATTT; CDR3 protein: CASSLARTEALF
V gene: TRBV5-1; J gene: TRBJ2-7; clone size: few; D gene: NA; CDR3 DNA: TGCGCCAGCAGCTCCTACTCAGGGGTAGGCGAGCAGTACTTC; CDR3 protein: CASSSYSGVGEQYF
V gene: TRBV13; J gene: TRBJ1-5; clone size: medium-sized; D gene: TRBD1; CDR3 DNA: TGTGCCAGCAGCTTAGAGGGGGCTCAGCCCCAGCATTTT; CDR3 protein: CASSLEGAQPQHF
V gene: TRBV20-1; J gene: TRBJ2-1; clone size: NA; D gene: NA; CDR3 DNA: TGCAGTGCTGGGCGACTAGGGGTAGGGAATGAGCAGTTCTTC; CDR3 protein: CSAGRLGVGNEQFF
V gene: TRBV28; J gene: TRBJ2-2; clone size: many; D gene: NA; CDR3 DNA: TGTGCCAGCAGTTTAGACAGGATAACCGGGGAGCTGTTTTTT; CDR3 protein: CASSLDRITGELFF
V gene: TRBV9; J gene: TRBJ2-3; clone size: many; D gene: NA; CDR3 DNA: TGTGCCAGCAGCGCCTCTGGGTATCTGGGTACAGATACGCAGTATTTT; CDR3 protein: CASSASGYLGTDTQYF
V gene: TRBV14; J gene: TRBJ1-3; clone size: many; D gene: TRBD1; CDR3 DNA: TGTGCCAGCAGCCCACAGGGGGCTGGAAACACCATATATTTT; CDR3 protein: CASSPQGAGNTIYF
V gene: TRBV2; J gene: TRBJ2-1; clone size: NA; D gene: TRBD2; CDR3 DNA: TGTGCCGGCAAGGGACTAGCTGACAATGAGCAGTTCTTC; CDR3 protein: CAGKGLADNEQFF
V gene: TRBV6-1; J gene: TRBJ2-3; clone size: NA; D gene: TRBD2; CDR3 DNA: TGTGCCAGAAGACTAGCGGGAGGACGGGATACGCAGTATTTT; CDR3 protein: CARRLAGGRDTQYF
V gene: TRBV9; J gene: TRBJ2-2; clone size: NA; D gene: NA; CDR3 DNA: TGTGCCAGCAGCGTAGGGTTGGGCAGGGTCCTCGCGAACACCGGGGAGCTGTTTTTT; CDR3 protein: CASSVGLGRVLANTGELFF
V gene: TRBV2; J gene: TRBJ2-3; clone size: many; D gene: TRBD2; CDR3 DNA: TGTGCCAGCAGTGAAGTAGCGGGAGTTGATGAGCAGTATTTT; CDR3 protein: CASSEVAGVDEQYF
V gene: TRBV20-1; J gene: TRBJ2-6; clone size: NA; D gene: TRBD2; CDR3 DNA: TGCAGTGCGAGGACTAGCGAGGGCTCTGTGGCCAACGTCCTGACTTTC; CDR3 protein: CSARTSEGSVANVLTF